This TCR beta chain was recorded in a study of glioma-infiltrating T cells. Study-wide results and caveats: Tissue-blood divergence was below expectation in non-neoplastic patients, above in gliomas.

Germline CDR1 SQVTM, CDR2 ANQGSEA. The CDR3 runs to 12 residues. Amplification of TCR alpha and beta CDR3 regions from RNA used iRepertoire nested multiplex PCR. TCRdb re-derived calls from the multiplex PCR reads in MiXCR, one entry per CDR3 protein. The sample has some 10,000 distinct CDR3 sequences, under 60% seen once. Turning to this clonotype: Its antigen remains unidentified. The junction departs from the called germline gene at one end, perhaps through a read error.

Sequencing was carried out using glioma tissue, nonneoplastic brain tissue, or PBMCs (not recorded which). This receptor was taken from a human donor with low-grade glioma or glioblastoma, undergoing nonglioma brain surgery, or in good health (not recorded which). This chain joins TRBV29-1 and TRBJ1-1; D not certain. CDR3 sequence reads: CSVMVLKTEALF. In DNA form, the CDR3 reads TGCAGCGTTATGGTTCTCAAAACTGAAGCTTTATTT. Full variable domain (missing parts from reference TRBV29-1 and TRBJ1-1): SAVISQKPSRDICQRGTSLTIQCQVDSQVTMMFWYRQQPGQSLTLIATANQGSEATYESGFVIDKFPISRPNLTFSTLTVSNMSPEDSSIYLCSVMVLKTEALFGQGTRLTVV.